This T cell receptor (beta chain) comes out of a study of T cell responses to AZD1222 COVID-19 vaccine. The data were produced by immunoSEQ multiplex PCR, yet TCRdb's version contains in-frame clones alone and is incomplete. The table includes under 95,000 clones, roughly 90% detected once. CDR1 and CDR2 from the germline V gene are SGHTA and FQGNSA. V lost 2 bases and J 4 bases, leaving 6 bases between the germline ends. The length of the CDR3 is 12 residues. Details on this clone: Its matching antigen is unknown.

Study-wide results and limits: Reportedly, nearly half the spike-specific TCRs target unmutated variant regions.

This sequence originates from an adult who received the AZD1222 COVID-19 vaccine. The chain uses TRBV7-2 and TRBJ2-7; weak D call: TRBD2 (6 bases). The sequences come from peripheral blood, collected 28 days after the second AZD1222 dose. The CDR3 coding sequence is TGTGCCAGCAGCTTACGGGGGTACGAGCAGTACTTC. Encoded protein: CASSLRGYEQYF.